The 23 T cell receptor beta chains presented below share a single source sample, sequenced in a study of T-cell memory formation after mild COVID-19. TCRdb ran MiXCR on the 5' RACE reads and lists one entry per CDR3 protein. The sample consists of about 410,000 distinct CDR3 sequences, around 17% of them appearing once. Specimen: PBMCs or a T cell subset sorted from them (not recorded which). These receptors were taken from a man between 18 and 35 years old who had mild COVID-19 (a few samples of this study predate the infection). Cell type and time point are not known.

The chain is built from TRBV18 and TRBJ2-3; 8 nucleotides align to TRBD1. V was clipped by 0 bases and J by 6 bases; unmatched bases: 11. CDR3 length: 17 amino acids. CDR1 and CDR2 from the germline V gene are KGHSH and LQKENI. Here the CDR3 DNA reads TGTGCCAGCTCACCACCGCGACAGGGGCGTCCGAGGGATACGCAGTATTTT. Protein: CASSPPRQGRPRDTQYF.

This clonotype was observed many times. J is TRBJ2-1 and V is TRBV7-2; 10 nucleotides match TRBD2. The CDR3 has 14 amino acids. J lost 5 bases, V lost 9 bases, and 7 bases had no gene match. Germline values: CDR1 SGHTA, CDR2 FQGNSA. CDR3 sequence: CASKRGGQDNEQFF. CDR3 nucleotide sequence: TGTGCCAGTAAGCGGGGGGGCCAAGACAATGAGCAGTTCTTC. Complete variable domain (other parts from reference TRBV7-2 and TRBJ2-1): GAGVSQSPSNKVTEKGKDVELRCDPISGHTALYWYRQSLGQGLEFLIYFQGNSAPDKSGLPSDRFSAERTGGSVSTLTIQRTQQEDSAVYLCASKRGGQDNEQFFGPGTRLTVL.

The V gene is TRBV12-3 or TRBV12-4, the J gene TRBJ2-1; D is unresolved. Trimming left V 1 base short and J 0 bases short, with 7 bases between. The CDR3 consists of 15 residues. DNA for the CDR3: TGTGCCAGCAGTTTAGAGGCCGTCTCCTACAATGAGCAGTTCTTC. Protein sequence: CASSLEAVSYNEQFF.

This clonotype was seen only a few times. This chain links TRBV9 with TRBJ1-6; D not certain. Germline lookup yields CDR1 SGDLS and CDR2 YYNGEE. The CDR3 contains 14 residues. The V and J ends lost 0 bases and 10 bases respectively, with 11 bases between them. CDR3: CASSVVEGGSPLHF. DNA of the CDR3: TGTGCCAGCAGCGTAGTGGAGGGTGGATCACCCCTCCACTTT.

The CDR3 DNA sequence: TGTGCCAGCAGGGAGTCGGGCTCCTACAATGAGCAGTTCTTC. It yields the protein CASRESGSYNEQFF. The chain recombines TRBV25-1 with TRBJ2-1; D ambiguous. Germline V gene data show CDR1 as MGHDK and CDR2 as SYGVNS. V lost 6 bases, J lost 0 bases, and 9 bases lay in between. The CDR3 spans 14 residues.

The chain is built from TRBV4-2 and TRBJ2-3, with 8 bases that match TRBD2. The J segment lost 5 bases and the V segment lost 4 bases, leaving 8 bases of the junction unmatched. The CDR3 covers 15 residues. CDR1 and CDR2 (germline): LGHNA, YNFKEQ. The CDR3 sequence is CASSRKRGSLDTQYF. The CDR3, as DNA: TGTGCCAGCAGCCGGAAGCGGGGGTCCTTAGATACGCAGTATTTT.

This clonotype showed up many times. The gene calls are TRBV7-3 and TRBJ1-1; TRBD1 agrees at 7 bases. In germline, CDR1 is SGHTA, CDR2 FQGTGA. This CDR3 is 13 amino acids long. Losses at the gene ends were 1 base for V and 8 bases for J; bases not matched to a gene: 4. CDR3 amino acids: CASSLMAGGEAFF. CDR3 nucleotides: TGTGCCAGCAGCTTAATGGCAGGGGGAGAAGCTTTCTTT.

The CDR3 reads CASSWFSTPLHF. The DNA for the CDR3 is TGTGCCAGCAGCTGGTTTTCGACACCCCTCCACTTT. The chain uses TRBV7-9 and TRBJ1-6; no clear D gene. Germline V gene lookup returns CDR1 SEHNR and CDR2 FQNEAQ (reference sequence). With 4 bases removed from V and 11 bases from J, the gap between germline ends came to 9 bases. The length of the CDR3 is 12 residues.

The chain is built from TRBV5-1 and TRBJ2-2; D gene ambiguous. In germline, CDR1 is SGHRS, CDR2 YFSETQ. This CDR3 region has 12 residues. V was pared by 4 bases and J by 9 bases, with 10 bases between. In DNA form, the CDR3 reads TGCGCCAGCAGCCGCCTTGACCGGGAGCTGTTTTTT. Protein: CASSRLDRELFF.

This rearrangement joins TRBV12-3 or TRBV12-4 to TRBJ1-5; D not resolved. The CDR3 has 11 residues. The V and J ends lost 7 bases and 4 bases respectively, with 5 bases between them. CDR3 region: CASMGNQPQHF. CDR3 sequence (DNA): TGTGCCAGCATGGGGAATCAGCCCCAGCATTTT.

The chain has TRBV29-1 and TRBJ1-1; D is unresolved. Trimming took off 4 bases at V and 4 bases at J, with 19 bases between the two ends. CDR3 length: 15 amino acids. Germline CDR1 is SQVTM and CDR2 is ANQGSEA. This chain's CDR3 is CSVVGQITSGTEAFF. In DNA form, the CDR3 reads TGCAGCGTTGTTGGGCAGATAACCTCGGGCACTGAAGCTTTCTTT.

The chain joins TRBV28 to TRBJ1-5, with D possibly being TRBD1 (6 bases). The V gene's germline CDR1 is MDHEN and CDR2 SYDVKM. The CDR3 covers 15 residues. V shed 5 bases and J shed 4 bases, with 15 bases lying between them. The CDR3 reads CASSPWTEVNQPQHF. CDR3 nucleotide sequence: TGTGCCAGCAGTCCCTGGACAGAAGTGAATCAGCCCCAGCATTTT.

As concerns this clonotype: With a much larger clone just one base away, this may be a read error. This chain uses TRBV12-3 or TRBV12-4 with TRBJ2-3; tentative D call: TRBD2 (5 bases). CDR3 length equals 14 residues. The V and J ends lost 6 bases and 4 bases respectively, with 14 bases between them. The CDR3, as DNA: TGTGCCAGCAGGCACTCGGGGTGGGCAGATACGCAGTATTTT. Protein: CASRHSGWADTQYF.

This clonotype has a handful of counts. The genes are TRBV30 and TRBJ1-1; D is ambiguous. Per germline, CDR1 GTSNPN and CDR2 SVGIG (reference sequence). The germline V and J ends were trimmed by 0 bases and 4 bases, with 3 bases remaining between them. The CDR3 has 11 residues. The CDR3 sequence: CAWSVVTEAFF. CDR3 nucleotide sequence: TGTGCCTGGAGTGTTGTCACTGAAGCTTTCTTT.

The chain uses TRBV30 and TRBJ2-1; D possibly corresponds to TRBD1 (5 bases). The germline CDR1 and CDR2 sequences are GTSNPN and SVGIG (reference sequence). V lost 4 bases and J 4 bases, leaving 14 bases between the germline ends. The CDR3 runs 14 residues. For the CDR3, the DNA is TGTGCCTGGATCTCTGACAGTAGGTACAATGAGCAGTTCTTC. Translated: CAWISDSRYNEQFF.

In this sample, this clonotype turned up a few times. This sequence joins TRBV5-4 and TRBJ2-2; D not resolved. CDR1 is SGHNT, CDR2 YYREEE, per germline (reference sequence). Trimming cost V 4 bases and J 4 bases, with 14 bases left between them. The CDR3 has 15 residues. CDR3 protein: CASSQMLGGTGELFF. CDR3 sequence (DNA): TGTGCCAGCAGCCAGATGTTGGGTGGCACCGGGGAGCTGTTTTTT.

CDR3 bases: TGTGCCAGCGGATTCGGGGGGGCCTTATCCAATGAGCAGTTCTTC. Its translation: CASGFGGALSNEQFF. The chain recombines TRBV12-3 or TRBV12-4 with TRBJ2-1, with TRBD2 matching over 8 bases. The CDR3 is 15 amino acids. The V and J ends lost 8 bases and 6 bases, in that order; junction bases with no gene match: 12.

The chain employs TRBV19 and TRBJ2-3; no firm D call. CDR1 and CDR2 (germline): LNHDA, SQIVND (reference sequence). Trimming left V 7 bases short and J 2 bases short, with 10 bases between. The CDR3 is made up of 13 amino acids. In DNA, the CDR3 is TGTGCCAGTAAGAGATCATACACAGATACGCAGTATTTT. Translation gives CASKRSYTDTQYF.

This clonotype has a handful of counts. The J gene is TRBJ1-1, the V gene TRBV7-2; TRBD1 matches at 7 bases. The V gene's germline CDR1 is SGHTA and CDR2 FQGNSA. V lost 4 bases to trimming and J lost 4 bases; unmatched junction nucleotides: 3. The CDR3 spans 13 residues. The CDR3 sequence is CASSYTGATEAFF. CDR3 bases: TGTGCCAGCAGCTATACAGGGGCCACTGAAGCTTTCTTT.

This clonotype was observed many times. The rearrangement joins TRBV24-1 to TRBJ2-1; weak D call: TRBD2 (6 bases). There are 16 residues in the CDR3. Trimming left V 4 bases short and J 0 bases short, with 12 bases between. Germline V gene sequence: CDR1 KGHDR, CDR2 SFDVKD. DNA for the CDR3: TGTGCCACCAGTGACTCGATAGCGGTCTCCTACAATGAGCAGTTCTTC. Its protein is CATSDSIAVSYNEQFF.

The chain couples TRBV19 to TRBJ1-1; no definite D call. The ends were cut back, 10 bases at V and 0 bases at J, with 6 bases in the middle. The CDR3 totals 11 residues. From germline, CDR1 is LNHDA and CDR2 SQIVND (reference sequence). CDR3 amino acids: CATKLNTEAFF. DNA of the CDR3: TGTGCCACCAAGTTGAACACTGAAGCTTTCTTT.

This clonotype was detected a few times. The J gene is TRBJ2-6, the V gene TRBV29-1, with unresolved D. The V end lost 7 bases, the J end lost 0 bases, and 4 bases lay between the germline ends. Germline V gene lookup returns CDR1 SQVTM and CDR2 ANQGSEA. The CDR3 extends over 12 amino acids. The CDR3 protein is CSASSGANVLTF. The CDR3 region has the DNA TGCAGCGCCAGCTCTGGGGCCAACGTCCTGACTTTC.

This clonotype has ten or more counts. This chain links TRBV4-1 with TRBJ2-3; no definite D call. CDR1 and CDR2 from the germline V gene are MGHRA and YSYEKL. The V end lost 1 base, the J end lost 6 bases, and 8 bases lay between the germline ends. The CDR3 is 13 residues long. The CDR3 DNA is TGCGCCAGCAGCCAAGGTGGGGTGGATACGCAGTATTTT. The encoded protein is CASSQGGVDTQYF.